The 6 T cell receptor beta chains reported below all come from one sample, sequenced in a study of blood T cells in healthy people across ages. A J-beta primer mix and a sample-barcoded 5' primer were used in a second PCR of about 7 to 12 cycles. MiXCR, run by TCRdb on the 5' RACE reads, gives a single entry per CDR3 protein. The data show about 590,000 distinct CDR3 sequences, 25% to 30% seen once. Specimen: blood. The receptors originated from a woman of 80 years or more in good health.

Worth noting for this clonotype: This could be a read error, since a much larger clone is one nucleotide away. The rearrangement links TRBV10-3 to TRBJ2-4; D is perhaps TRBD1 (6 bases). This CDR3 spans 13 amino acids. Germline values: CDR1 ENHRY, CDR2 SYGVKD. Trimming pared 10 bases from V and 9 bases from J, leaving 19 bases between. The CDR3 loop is CATIGTPESIQYF. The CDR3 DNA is TGTGCCACCATCGGGACACCCGAAAGCATTCAGTACTTC.

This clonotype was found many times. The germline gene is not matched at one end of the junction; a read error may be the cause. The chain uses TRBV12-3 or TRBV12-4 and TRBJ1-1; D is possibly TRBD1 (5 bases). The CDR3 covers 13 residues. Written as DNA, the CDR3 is TGCGCCAGCAGCATAACAGGGAACACTGAAGCTTTCTTT. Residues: CASSITGNTEAFF.

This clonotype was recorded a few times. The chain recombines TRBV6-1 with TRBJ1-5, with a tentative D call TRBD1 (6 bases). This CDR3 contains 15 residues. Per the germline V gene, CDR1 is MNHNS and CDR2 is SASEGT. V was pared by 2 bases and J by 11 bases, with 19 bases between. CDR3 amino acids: CASSESPTGTGTQHF. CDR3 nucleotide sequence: TGTGCCAGCAGTGAATCCCCAACCGGAACAGGGACCCAGCATTTT.

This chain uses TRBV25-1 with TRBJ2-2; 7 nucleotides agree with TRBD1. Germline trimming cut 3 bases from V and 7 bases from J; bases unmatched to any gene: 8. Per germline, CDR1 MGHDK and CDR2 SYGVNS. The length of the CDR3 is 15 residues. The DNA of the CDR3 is TGTGCCAGCAGTGAGGCCCATCGACAGGGCGGGGAGCTGTTTTTT. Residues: CASSEAHRQGGELFF. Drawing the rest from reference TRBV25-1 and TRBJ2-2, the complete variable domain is EADIYQTPRYLVIGTGKKITLECSQTMGHDKMYWYQQDPGMELHLIHYSYGVNSTEKGDLSSESTVSRIRTEHFPLTLESARPSHTSQYLCASSEAHRQGGELFFGEGSRLTVL.

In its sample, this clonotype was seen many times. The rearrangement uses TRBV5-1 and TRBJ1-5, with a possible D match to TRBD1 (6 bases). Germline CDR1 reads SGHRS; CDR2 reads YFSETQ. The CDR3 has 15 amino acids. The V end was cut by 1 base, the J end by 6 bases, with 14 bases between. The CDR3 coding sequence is TGCGCCAGCAGCTTGACCGGGGGGGCGGTTCAGCCCCAGCATTTT. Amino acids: CASSLTGGAVQPQHF.

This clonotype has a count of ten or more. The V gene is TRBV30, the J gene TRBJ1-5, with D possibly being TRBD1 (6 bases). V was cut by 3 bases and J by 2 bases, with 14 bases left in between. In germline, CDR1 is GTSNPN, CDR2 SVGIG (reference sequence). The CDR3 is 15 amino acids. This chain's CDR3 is CAWSKGGQRNQPQHF. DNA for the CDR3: TGTGCCTGGAGCAAGGGGGGGCAGCGCAATCAGCCCCAGCATTTT.